Shown below are 16 T cell receptor beta chains from a single sample sequenced in a study of cytomegalovirus exposure and HLA in healthy donors. The PCR employed 60 Vbeta primers together with 13 Jbeta primers. The protocol was immunoSEQ multiplex PCR, while the TCRdb copy is restricted to in-frame clones and leaves out a portion. In the table there are some 110,000 clones, roughly 13% of which are singletons. The sample was PBMCs. The receptors derive from a middle-aged man in good health and CMV-seropositive.

The genes are TRBV19 and TRBJ1-1; tentative D call: TRBD1 (6 bases). The CDR3 is 12 amino acids. Germline V gene lookup returns CDR1 LNHDA and CDR2 SQIVND (reference sequence). Trimming removed 7 bases from V and 2 bases from J, with 8 bases in between. The CDR3 DNA follows: TGTGCCAGTAAGGGGGATAACACTGAAGCTTTCTTT. Protein: CASKGDNTEAFF.

The J gene is TRBJ2-3, the V gene TRBV18; a possible D gene is TRBD2 (5 bases). With 3 bases removed from V and 0 bases from J, the gap between germline ends came to 7 bases. The CDR3 loop spans 14 amino acids. Germline V gene sequence: CDR1 KGHSH, CDR2 LQKENI. CDR3 nucleotides: TGTGCCAGCTCACCGAGCGGAAGCACAGATACGCAGTATTTT. It specifies CASSPSGSTDTQYF.

The table lists this clone with a few counts. The rearrangement uses TRBV9 and TRBJ1-2, with D perhaps TRBD1 (6 bases). V was cut by 0 bases and J by 7 bases, with 10 bases left in between. Per the germline V gene, CDR1 is SGDLS and CDR2 is YYNGEE. This CDR3 has 13 amino acids. The CDR3, as DNA: TGTGCCAGCAGCGTAGAGTCAGGGGTTGGCTACACCTTC. Protein sequence: CASSVESGVGYTF.

In this sample, this clone turned up a few times. The gene calls are TRBV19 and TRBJ1-5, with 9 bases fitting TRBD1. V dropped 6 bases and J dropped 4; count of bases not matched to a gene: 1. Germline CDR1 reads LNHDA; CDR2 reads SQIVND (reference sequence). The CDR3 covers 13 residues. The CDR3 reads CASRDRGNQPQHF. CDR3 nucleotide sequence: TGTGCCAGTAGGGACAGGGGAAATCAGCCCCAGCATTTT.

The chain is built from TRBV6-5 and TRBJ1-2, with 7 bases fitting TRBD1. This CDR3 is built from 12 residues. Unmatched junction bases numbered 0, after V lost 5 bases and J lost 3 bases. The germline V gene has CDR1 MNHEY and CDR2 SVGAGI. DNA for the CDR3: TGTGCCAGCAGTGACAGGGACTATGGCTACACCTTC. This sequence encodes CASSDRDYGYTF.

This clone was counted between two and nine times. The CDR3 is CASSPQGGGYTF. The CDR3, as DNA: TGCGCCAGCAGCCCCCAGGGGGGTGGCTACACCTTC. This chain links TRBV4-3 with TRBJ1-2, with 7 bases aligning to TRBD1. The ends lost 4 bases at V and 7 bases at J; junction bases unmatched: 3. Germline assignment: CDR1 LGHNA and CDR2 YSLEER. There are 12 residues in the CDR3.

This clone has a handful of counts. The V gene is TRBV5-1, the J gene TRBJ1-2, with TRBD1 matching over 8 bases. Germline CDR1 reads SGHRS; CDR2 reads YFSETQ. This CDR3 is 13 amino acids long. V gave up 4 bases and J gave up 6 bases; unmatched junction bases: 5. CDR3 region: CASSVQGGDGYTF. The DNA of the CDR3 is TGCGCCAGCAGCGTACAGGGGGGCGATGGCTACACCTTC.

The chain is built from TRBV29-1 and TRBJ1-2; perhaps TRBD1 as D (5 bases). This CDR3 is built from 13 residues. Trimming pared 6 bases from V and 2 bases from J, leaving 13 bases between. Germline CDR1 and CDR2: SQVTM and ANQGSEA. The CDR3 protein is CSVGGERNYGYTF. CDR3 sequence (DNA): TGCAGCGTGGGGGGGGAGCGAAACTATGGCTACACCTTC.

The table lists this clone with a few counts. The V call is TRBV27, the J call TRBJ1-4; the match to TRBD1 covers 7 bases. Trimming cost V 4 bases and J 2 bases; bases outside gene matches: 4. The CDR3 is made up of 15 amino acids. The germline CDR1 and CDR2 sequences are MNHEY and SMNVEV (reference sequence). The DNA for the CDR3 is TGTGCCAGCAGTTACCGAGGGGGCACTAATGAAAAACTGTTTTTT. It codes for CASSYRGGTNEKLFF.

The chain couples TRBV4-1 to TRBJ1-1, with 8 positions matching TRBD1. V shed 4 bases and J 4 bases; nucleotides not matched to a gene: 11. From germline, CDR1 is MGHRA and CDR2 YSYEKL. The CDR3 runs 16 residues. CDR3 region: CASSRLSGGVATEAFF. CDR3 nucleotide sequence: TGCGCCAGCAGCCGCCTTTCAGGGGGCGTTGCCACTGAAGCTTTCTTT.

V usage is TRBV5-1 and J usage is TRBJ2-2; 8 bases fit TRBD1. J was trimmed by 7 bases and V by 3 bases; bases with no gene match: 8. Germline assignment: CDR1 SGHRS and CDR2 YFSETQ. The CDR3 length is 15 residues. CDR3 in amino acids: CASSWFKGQGGELFF. Here the CDR3 DNA reads TGCGCCAGCAGCTGGTTTAAAGGACAGGGCGGGGAGCTGTTTTTT.

This clone was seen more than once but under ten times. This chain connects TRBV7-2 to TRBJ2-3, with D possibly matching TRBD1 (5 bases). Per germline, CDR1 SGHTA and CDR2 FQGNSA. V was pared by 1 base and J by 2 bases, with 10 bases between. The CDR3 is 15 amino acids. The CDR3 sequence is CASSLGTPYTDTQYF. In DNA, the CDR3 is TGTGCCAGCAGCTTAGGGACACCATACACAGATACGCAGTATTTT.

The table lists this clone with a few counts. The chain joins TRBV6-1 to TRBJ2-7, with 8 positions matching TRBD2. The CDR3 has 15 amino acids. After removal of 7 bases from V and 0 bases from J, the junction contained 8 bases not matched to a gene. CDR1 and CDR2 from the germline V gene are MNHNS and SASEGT. CDR3 region: CASTPESGGSYEQYF. The CDR3 DNA follows: TGTGCCAGCACCCCAGAAAGCGGGGGCTCCTACGAGCAGTACTTC.

The rearrangement joins TRBV9 to TRBJ1-4, with D perhaps matching TRBD1 (6 bases). CDR3 size: 14 residues. V dropped 5 bases and J dropped 4 bases, with 12 bases sitting between them. Germline CDR1 and CDR2: SGDLS and YYNGEE. The CDR3 coding sequence is TGTGCCAGCAGTACAGGGCACAATAATGAAAAACTGTTTTTT. Translating gives CASSTGHNNEKLFF.

This clone was picked up a small number of times. This chain uses TRBV29-1 with TRBJ1-1, with no clear D. Germline V gene lookup returns CDR1 SQVTM and CDR2 ANQGSEA. Trimming cost V 7 bases and J 3 bases, with 15 bases left between them. This CDR3 spans 13 amino acids. The CDR3 region is CSAGRRVDTEAFF. The DNA of the CDR3 is TGCAGCGCCGGTCGGAGGGTCGACACTGAAGCTTTCTTT. The whole variable domain, remainder taken from reference TRBV29-1 and TRBJ1-1, is SAVISQKPSRDICQRGTSLTIQCQVDSQVTMMFWYRQQPGQSLTLIATANQGSEATYESGFVIDKFPISRPNLTFSTLTVSNMSPEDSSIYLCSAGRRVDTEAFFGQGTRLTVV.

This clone has only a few counts. The DNA of the CDR3 is TGCAGCGTTGAAGATTGGGGCAGCATGAACACTGAAGCTTTCTTT. Its protein is CSVEDWGSMNTEAFF. The chain joins TRBV29-1 to TRBJ1-1; D might be TRBD1 (5 bases). V was cut by 0 bases and J by 0 bases, with 11 bases left in between. This CDR3 is built from 15 residues. The germline CDR1 and CDR2 sequences are SQVTM and ANQGSEA.